The source of this T cell receptor (beta chain) is a study of cytomegalovirus exposure and HLA in healthy donors. Whole-study context: The same platform used for the approximately 670 first-cohort repertoires was also used for the 100 to 150 validation repertoires, as a later analysis reported. General study findings and limits: In vitro confirmation showed three CMV-associated chains to be CMV antigen specific. Among TCR sequences, most were rare, though some public TCRs appeared in many donors. In the approximately 130 validation repertoires, a later analysis found that first-cohort TCR clusters tended to co-occur.

The CDR3 loop spans 14 amino acids. V was cut by 1 base and J by 2 bases, with 8 bases left in between. Germline V gene sequence: CDR1 LGHNA, CDR2 YNFKEQ. Points on this clone: Its target is not known.

Sequencing was performed with immunoSEQ multiplex PCR; in TCRdb, only in-frame clones are kept and a portion is missing. Of approximately 300,000 clones in the sample, roughly 87% were seen once. The rearrangement links TRBV4-2 to TRBJ1-1; no clear D gene. The specimen sequenced was PBMCs. The receptor was isolated from a woman aged 25 to 39 in good health and CMV-seropositive. In DNA form, the CDR3 reads TGTGCCAGCAGCCAAGTGGAAGGTAACACTGAAGCTTTCTTT. It is translated as CASSQVEGNTEAFF.